This TCR beta chain emerged from a study of tumor-infiltrating lymphocytes in primary liver carcinoma. Co-extraction of RNA and DNA was performed on 20-30 mg of unsorted bulk tissue. This CDR3 contains 13 residues. The germline CDR1 and CDR2 sequences are SGHAT and FQNNGV. The investigators made TCR beta cDNA from roughly 460 ng total RNA, using a constant-region primer. Slightly modified ARM-PCR, run as three nested multiplex PCR rounds, produced the TCR beta libraries. The first two PCR rounds used TRBV1-TRBV30 forward primers with a C-beta reverse primer, nine to eleven cycles each. TCRdb reanalysed the multiplex PCR reads using MiXCR and keeps one entry per CDR3 protein. Of fewer than 30,000 distinct CDR3 sequences listed, around 84% are singletons. As concerns this clonotype: A read error may produce the germline difference seen at one junction end.

Specimen: liver tumor tissue from sampling region 3. Subset in this sample: tumor region T3, left-lateral pole. The source is a man in his forties with primary liver carcinoma and hepatitis B virus infection. The chain carries TRBV11-2 and TRBJ2-7, with 7 bases aligning to TRBD2. CDR3 in DNA: TGTGCCAGCAGTAGGGAGGGTCTTTACGCGCAGTACTTC. Translated: CASSREGLYAQYF.